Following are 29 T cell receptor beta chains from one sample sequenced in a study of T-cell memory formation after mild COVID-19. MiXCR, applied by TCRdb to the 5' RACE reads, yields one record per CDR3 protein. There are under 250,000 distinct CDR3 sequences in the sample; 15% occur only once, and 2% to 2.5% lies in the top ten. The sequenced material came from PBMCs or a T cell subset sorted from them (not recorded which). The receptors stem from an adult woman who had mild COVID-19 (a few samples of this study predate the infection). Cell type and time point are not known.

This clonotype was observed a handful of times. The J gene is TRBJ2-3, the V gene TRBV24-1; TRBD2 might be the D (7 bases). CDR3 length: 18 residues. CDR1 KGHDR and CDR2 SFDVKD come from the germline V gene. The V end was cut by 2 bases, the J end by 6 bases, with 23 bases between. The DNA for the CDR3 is TGTGCCACCAGTGATTCCGATTTAGGTCGGGGGGCCATGGATACGCAGTATTTT. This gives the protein CATSDSDLGRGAMDTQYF.

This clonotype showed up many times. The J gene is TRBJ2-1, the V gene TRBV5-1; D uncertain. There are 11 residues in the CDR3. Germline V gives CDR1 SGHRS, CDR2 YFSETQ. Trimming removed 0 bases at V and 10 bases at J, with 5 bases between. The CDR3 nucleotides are TGCGCCAGCAGCTTGGAGTACGAGCAGTTCTTC. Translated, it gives CASSLEYEQFF.

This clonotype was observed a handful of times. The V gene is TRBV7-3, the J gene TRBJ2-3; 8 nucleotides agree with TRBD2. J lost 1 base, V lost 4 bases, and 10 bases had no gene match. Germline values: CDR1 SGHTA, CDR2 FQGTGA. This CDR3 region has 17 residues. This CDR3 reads CASSSSPGGARTDTQYF. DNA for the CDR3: TGTGCCAGCAGCTCGTCCCCGGGGGGGGCGCGCACAGATACGCAGTATTTT.

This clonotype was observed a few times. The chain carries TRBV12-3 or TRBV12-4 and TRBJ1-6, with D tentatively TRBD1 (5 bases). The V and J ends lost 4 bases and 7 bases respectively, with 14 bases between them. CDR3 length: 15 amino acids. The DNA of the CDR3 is TGTGCCAGCAGTTCTCGGGACGGGAACAATTCACCCCTCCACTTT. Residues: CASSSRDGNNSPLHF.

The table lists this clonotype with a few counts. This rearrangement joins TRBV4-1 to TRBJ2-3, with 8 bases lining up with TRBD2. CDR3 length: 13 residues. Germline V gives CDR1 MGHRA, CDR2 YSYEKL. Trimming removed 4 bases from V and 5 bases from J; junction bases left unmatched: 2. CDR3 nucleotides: TGCGCCAGCAGCCGGACTAGCCAAGATACGCAGTATTTT. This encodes CASSRTSQDTQYF.

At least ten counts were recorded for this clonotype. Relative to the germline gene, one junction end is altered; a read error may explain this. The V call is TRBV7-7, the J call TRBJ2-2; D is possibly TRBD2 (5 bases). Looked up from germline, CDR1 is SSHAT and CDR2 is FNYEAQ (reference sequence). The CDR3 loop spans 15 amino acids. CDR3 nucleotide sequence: TGTGCTAGCAGCTTCGGCGGGTTGAACACCGGGGAGCTGTTTTTT. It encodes CASSFGGLNTGELFF.

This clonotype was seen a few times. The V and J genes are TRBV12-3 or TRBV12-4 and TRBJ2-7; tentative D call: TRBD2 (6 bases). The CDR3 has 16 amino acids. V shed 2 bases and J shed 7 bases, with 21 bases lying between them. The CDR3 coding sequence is TGTGCCAGCAGTTTATGGGGAGGTGGGGATACGGGAGAGCAGTACTTC. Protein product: CASSLWGGGDTGEQYF.

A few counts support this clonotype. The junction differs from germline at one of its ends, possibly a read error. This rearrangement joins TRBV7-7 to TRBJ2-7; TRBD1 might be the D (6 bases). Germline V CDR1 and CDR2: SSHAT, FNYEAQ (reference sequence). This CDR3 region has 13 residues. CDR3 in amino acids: CASSLGQNYEQYF. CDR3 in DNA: TGTGCTAGCAGCTTAGGACAGAACTACGAGCAGTACTTC.

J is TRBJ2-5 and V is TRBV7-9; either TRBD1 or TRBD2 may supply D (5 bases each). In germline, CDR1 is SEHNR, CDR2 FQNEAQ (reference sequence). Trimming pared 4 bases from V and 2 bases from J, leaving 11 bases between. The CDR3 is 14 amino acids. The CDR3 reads CASSWPGQQETQYF. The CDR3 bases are TGTGCCAGCAGCTGGCCGGGGCAACAAGAGACCCAGTACTTC.

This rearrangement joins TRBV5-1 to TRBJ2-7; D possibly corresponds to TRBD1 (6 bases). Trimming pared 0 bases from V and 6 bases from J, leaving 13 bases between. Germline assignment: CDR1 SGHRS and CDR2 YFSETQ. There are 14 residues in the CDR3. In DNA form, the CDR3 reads TGCGCCAGCAGCTTGGGAGCAGGGGCTGGCGAGCAGTACTTC. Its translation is CASSLGAGAGEQYF.

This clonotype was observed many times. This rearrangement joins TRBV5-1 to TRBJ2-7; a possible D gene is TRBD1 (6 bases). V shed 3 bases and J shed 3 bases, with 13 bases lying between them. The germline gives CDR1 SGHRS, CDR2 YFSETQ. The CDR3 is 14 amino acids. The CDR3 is CASSSGQGSYEQYF. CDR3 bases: TGCGCCAGCAGCTCCGGCCAGGGGAGCTACGAGCAGTACTTC. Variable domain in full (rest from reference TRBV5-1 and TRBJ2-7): KAGVTQTPRYLIKTRGQQVTLSCSPISGHRSVSWYQQTPGQGLQFLFEYFSETQRNKGNFPGRFSGRQFSNSRSEMNVSTLELGDSALYLCASSSGQGSYEQYFGPGTRLTVT.

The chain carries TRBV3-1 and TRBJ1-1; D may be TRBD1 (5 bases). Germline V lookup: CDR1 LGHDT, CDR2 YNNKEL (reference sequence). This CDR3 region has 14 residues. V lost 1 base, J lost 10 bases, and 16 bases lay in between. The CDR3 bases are TGTGCCAGCAGCCAAGCCGGGACGGAAAGGGTAGCTTTCTTT. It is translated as CASSQAGTERVAFF.

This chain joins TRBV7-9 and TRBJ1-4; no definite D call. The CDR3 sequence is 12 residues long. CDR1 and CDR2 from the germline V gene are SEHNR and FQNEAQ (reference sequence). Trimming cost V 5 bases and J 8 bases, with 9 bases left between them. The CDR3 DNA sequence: TGTGCCAGCAGCGCGAATGGGGAAAAACTGTTTTTT. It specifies CASSANGEKLFF.

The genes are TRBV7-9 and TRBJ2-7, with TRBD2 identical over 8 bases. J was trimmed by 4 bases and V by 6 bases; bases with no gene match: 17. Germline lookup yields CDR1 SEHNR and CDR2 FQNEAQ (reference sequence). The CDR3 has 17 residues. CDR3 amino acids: CASRWFVSGTSNYEQYF. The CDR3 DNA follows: TGTGCCAGCAGATGGTTCGTTAGCGGGACCTCTAATTACGAGCAGTACTTC.

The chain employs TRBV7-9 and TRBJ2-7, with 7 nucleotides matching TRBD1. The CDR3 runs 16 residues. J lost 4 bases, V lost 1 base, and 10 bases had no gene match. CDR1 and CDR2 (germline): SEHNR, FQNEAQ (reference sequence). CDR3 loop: CASSLGSRDRIYEQYF. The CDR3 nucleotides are TGTGCCAGCAGCTTAGGGTCACGGGACAGAATATACGAGCAGTACTTC.

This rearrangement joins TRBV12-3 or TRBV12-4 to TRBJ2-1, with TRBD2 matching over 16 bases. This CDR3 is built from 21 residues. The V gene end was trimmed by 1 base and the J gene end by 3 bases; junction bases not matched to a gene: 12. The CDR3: CASSLDLGLAGGPRVYNEQFF. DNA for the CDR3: TGTGCCAGCAGTTTAGATTTGGGACTAGCGGGGGGGCCTAGAGTCTACAATGAGCAGTTCTTC.

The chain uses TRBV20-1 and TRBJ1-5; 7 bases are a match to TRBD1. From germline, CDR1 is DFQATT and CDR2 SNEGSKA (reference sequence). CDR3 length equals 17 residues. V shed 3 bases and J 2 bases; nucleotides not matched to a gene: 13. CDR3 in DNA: TGCAGTGCTAGGGATGTAATACAGGGGTCGGGCAATCAGCCCCAGCATTTT. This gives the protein CSARDVIQGSGNQPQHF.

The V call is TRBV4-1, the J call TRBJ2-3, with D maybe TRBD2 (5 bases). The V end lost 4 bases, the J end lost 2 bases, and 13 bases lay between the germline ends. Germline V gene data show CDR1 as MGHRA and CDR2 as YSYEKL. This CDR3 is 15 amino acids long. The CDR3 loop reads CASSRIGLPTDTQYF. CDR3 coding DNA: TGCGCCAGCAGCCGGATTGGACTGCCCACAGATACGCAGTATTTT.

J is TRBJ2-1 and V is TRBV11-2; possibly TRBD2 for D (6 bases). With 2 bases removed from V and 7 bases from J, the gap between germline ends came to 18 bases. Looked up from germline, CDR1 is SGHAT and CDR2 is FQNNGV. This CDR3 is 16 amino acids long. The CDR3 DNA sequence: TGTGCCAGCAGCTTAATTTGGGGGAGGCTACCTAATGAGCAGTTCTTC. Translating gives CASSLIWGRLPNEQFF.

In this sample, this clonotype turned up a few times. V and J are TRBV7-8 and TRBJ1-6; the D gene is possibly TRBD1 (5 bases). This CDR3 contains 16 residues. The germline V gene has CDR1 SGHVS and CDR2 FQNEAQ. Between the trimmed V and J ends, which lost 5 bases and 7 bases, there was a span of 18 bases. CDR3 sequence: CASSRGRGRENSPLHF. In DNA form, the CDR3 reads TGTGCCAGCAGCCGCGGGAGGGGTCGAGAAAATTCACCCCTCCACTTT.

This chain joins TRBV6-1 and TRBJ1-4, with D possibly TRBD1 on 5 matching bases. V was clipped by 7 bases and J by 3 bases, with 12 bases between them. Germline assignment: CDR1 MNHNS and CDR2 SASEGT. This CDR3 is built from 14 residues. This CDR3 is CASTLGAANEKLFF. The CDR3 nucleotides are TGTGCCAGCACACTCGGGGCAGCTAATGAAAAACTGTTTTTT.

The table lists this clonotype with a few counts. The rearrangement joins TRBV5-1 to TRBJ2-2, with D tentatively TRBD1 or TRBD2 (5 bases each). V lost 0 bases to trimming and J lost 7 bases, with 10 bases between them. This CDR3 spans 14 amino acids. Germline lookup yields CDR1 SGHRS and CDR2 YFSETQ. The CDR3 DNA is TGCGCCAGCAGCTTGGCTGGGGGAGACGGGGAGCTGTTTTTT. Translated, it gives CASSLAGGDGELFF.

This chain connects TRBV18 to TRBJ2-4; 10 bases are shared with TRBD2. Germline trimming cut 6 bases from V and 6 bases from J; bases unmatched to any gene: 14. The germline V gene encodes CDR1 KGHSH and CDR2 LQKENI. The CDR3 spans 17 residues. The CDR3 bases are TGTGCCAGCTCGGCTCTAGCGGGGGAAGGTTTCGCAAACATTCAGTACTTC. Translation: CASSALAGEGFANIQYF.

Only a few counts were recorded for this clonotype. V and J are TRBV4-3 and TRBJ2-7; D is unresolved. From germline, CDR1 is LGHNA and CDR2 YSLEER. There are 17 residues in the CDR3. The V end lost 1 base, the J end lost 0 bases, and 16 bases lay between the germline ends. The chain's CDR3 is CASSQGATLRYSYEQYF. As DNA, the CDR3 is TGCGCCAGCAGCCAAGGGGCGACGTTGCGTTACTCCTACGAGCAGTACTTC.

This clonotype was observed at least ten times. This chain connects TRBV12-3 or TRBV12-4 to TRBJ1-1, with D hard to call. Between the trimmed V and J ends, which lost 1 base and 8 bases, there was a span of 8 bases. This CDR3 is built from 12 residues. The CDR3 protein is CASSLVTTEAFF. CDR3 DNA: TGTGCCAGCAGTTTAGTAACGACAGAAGCTTTCTTT.

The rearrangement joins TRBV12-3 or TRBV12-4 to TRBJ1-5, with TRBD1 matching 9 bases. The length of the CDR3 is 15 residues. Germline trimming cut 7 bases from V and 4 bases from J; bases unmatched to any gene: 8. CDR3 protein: CASTRTGGENQPQHF. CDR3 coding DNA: TGTGCCAGCACCCGAACAGGGGGCGAAAATCAGCCCCAGCATTTT.

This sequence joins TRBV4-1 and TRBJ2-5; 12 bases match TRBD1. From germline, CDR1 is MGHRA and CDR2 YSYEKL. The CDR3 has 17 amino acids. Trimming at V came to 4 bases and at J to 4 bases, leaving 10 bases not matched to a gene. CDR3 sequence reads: CASSRTPGQGAGETQYF. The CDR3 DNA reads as TGCGCCAGCAGCCGGACTCCGGGACAGGGGGCCGGAGAGACCCAGTACTTC.

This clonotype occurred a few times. The CDR3 DNA is TGCAGTGCCCACGGACAGGAGAGCTCCTACGAGCAGTACTTC. Encoded protein: CSAHGQESSYEQYF. This rearrangement joins TRBV20-1 to TRBJ2-7, with 7 bases matching TRBD1. The CDR3 loop spans 14 amino acids. The germline CDR1 and CDR2 sequences are DFQATT and SNEGSKA (reference sequence). V lost 6 bases, J lost 0 bases, and 8 bases stayed unmatched.

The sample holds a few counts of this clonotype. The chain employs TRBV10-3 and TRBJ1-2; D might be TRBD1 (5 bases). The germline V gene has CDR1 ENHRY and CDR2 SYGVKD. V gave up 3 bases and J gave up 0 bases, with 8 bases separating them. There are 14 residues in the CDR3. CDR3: CAISERGTNYGYTF. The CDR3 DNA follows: TGTGCCATCAGTGAAAGGGGAACTAACTATGGCTACACCTTC.